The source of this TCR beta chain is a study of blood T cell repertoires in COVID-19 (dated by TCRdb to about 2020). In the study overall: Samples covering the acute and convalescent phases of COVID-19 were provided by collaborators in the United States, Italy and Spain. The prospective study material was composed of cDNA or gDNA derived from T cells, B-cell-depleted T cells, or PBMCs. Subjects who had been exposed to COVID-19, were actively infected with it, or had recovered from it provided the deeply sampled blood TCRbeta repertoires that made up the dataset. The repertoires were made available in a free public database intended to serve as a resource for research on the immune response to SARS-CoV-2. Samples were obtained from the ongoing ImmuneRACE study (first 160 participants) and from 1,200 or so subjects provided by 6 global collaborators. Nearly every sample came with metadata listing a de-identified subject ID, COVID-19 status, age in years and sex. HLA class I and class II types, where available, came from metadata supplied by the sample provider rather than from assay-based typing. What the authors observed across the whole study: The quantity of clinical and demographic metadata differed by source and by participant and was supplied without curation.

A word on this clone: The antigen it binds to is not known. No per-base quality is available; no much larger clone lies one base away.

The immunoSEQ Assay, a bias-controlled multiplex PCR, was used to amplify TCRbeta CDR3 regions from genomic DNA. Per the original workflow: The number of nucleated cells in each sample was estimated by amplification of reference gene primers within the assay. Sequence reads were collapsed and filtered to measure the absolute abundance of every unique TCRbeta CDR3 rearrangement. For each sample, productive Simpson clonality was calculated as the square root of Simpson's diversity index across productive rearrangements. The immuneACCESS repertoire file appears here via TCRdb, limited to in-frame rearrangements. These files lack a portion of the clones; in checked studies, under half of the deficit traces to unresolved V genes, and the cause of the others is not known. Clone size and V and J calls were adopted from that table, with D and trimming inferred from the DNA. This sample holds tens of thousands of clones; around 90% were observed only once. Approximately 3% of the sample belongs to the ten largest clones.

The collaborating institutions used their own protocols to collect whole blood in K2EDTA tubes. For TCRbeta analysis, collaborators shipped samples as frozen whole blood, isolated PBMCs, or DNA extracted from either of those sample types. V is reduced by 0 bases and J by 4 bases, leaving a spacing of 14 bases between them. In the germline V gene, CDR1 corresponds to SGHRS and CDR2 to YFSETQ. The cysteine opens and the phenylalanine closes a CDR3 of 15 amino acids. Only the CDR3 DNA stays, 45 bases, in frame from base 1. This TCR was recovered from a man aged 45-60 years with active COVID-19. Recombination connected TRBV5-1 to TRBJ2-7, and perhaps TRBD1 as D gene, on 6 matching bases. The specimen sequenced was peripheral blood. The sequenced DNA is TGCGCCAGCAGCTTGGGTCGTCAGGGGATGTACGAGCAGTACTTC. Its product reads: CASSLGRQGMYEQYF.